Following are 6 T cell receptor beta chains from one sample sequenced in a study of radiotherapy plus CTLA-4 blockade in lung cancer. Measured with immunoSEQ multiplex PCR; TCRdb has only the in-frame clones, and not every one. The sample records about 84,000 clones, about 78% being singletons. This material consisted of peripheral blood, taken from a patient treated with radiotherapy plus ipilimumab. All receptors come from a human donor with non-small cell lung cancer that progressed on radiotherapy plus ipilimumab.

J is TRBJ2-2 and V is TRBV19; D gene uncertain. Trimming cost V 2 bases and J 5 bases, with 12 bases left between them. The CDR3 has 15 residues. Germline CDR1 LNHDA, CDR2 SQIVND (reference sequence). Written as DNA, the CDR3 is TGTGCCAGTAGTATAACCCTCCCCGGGACCGGGGAGCTGTTTTTT. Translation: CASSITLPGTGELFF. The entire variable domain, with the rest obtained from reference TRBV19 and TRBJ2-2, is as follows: DGGITQSPKYLFRKEGQNVTLSCEQNLNHDAMYWYRQDPGQGLRLIYYSQIVNDFQKGDIAEGYSVSREKKESFPLTVTSAQKNPTAFYLCASSITLPGTGELFFGEGSRLTVL.

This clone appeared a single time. As DNA, the CDR3 is TGTGCCAGCAGCTCCGATTCAGTTACGCAGTATTTT. Translated: CASSSDSVTQYF. The rearrangement uses TRBV7-3 and TRBJ2-3; the D is unclear. The V and J ends lost 4 bases and 8 bases respectively, with 10 bases between them. Germline CDR1 is SGHTA and CDR2 is FQGTGA. The CDR3 is 12 amino acids.

CDR3 region: CASSPGRAEYGYTF. The CDR3 DNA reads TGTGCCAGCTCACCAGGAAGGGCGGAATATGGCTACACCTTC. The chain couples TRBV18 to TRBJ1-2; D gene uncertain. This CDR3 is built from 14 residues. The germline V gene has CDR1 KGHSH and CDR2 LQKENI. The ends were cut back, 2 bases at V and 5 bases at J, with 12 bases in the middle.

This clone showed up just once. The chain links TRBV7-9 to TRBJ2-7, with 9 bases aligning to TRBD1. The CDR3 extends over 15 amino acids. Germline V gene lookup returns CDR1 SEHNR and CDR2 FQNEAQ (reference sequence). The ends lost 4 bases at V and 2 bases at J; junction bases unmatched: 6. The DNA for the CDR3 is TGTGCCAGCAGCTACTGGGACAGGGAGCCCTACGAGCAGTACTTC. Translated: CASSYWDREPYEQYF.

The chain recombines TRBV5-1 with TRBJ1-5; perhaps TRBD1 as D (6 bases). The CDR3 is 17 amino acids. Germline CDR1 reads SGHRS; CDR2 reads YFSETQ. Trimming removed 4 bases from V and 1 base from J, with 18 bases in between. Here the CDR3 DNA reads TGCGCCAGCAGCGTAGAGGCAGGGGACGAGAGCAATCAGCCCCAGCATTTT. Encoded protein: CASSVEAGDESNQPQHF. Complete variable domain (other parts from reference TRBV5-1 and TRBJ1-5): KAGVTQTPRYLIKTRGQQVTLSCSPISGHRSVSWYQQTPGQGLQFLFEYFSETQRNKGNFPGRFSGRQFSNSRSEMNVSTLELGDSALYLCASSVEAGDESNQPQHFGDGTRLSIL.

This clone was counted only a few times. CDR3 in amino acids: CASSVLWNTEAFF. The CDR3 DNA is TGTGCCAGCAGTGTTCTCTGGAACACTGAAGCTTTCTTT. This chain links TRBV2 with TRBJ1-1; D uncertain. The germline gives CDR1 SNHLY, CDR2 FYNNEI. Trimming stripped 4 bases from V and 1 base from J, with 7 bases between. The CDR3 consists of 13 residues.